This T cell receptor beta chain was found in a study of response to subunit inactivated influenza vaccine. This clonotype came up a few times. TCRdb passed the RT-PCR reads through MiXCR, listing each CDR3 protein once. Of 500,000 to 600,000 distinct CDR3 sequences in the sample, around 11% were seen once. From germline, CDR1 is DFQATT and CDR2 SNEGSKA (reference sequence). Trimming cost V 5 bases and J 5 bases; bases outside gene matches: 5. This CDR3 contains 13 residues. These data were also filed under a second study, of T cells expressing NK-cell markers. That work states: UMIs were included in TCR beta cDNA generated by 5'RACE template switching.

This chain links TRBV20-1 with TRBJ2-5; 10 bases line up with TRBD1. This specimen consisted of PBMCs from blood, obtained on the day of vaccination. This TCR derives from a man aged 50 to 60 who received an inactivated influenza vaccine. The CDR3 region has the DNA TGCAGTGCTGACCGGACAGGGGGGGAGACCCAGTACTTC. Translating it yields CSADRTGGETQYF.